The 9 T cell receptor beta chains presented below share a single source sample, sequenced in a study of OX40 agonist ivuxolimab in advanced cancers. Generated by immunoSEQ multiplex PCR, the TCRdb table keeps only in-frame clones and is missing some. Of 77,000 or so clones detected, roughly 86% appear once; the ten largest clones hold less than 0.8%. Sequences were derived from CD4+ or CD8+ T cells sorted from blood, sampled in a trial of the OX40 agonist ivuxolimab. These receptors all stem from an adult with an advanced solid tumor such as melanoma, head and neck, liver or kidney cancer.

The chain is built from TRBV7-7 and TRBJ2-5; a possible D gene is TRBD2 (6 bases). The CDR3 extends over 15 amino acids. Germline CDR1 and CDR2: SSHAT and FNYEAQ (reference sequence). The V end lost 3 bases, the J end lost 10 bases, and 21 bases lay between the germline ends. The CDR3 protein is CASSLGAGGSGDQYF. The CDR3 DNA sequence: TGTGCCAGCAGCTTGGGAGCGGGCGGGTCGGGGGACCAGTACTTC. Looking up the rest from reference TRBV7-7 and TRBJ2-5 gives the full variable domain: GAGVSQSPRYKVTKRGQDVTLRCDPISSHATLYWYQQALGQGPEFLTYFNYEAQPDKSGLPSDRFSAERPEGSISTLTIQRTEQRDSAMYRCASSLGAGGSGDQYFGPGTRLLVL.

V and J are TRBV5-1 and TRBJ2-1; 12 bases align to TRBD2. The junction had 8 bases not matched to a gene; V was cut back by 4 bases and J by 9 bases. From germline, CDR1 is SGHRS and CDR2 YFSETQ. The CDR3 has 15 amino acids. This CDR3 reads CASSAPGLAGIEQFF. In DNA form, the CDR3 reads TGCGCCAGCAGCGCGCCGGGACTAGCGGGTATTGAGCAGTTCTTC. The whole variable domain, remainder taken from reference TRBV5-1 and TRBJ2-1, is KAGVTQTPRYLIKTRGQQVTLSCSPISGHRSVSWYQQTPGQGLQFLFEYFSETQRNKGNFPGRFSGRQFSNSRSEMNVSTLELGDSALYLCASSAPGLAGIEQFFGPGTRLTVL.

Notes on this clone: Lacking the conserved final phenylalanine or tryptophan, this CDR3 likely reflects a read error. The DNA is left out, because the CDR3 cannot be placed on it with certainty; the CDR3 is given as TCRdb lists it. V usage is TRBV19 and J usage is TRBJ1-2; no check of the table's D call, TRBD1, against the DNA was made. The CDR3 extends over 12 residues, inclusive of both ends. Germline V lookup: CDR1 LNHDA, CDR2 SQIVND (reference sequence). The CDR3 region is CASSGEYTRTAL.

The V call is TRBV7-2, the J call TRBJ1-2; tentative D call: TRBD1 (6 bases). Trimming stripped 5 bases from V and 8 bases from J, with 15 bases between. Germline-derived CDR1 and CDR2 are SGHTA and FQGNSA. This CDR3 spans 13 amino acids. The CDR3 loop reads CASSPRQVGGYTF. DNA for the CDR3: TGTGCCAGCAGCCCCCGACAGGTGGGAGGCTACACCTTC.

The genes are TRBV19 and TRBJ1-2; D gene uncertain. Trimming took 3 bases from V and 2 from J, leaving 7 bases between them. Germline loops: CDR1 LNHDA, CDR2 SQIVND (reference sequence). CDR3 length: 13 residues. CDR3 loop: CASSMGNNYGYTF. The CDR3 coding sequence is TGTGCCAGTAGTATGGGGAACAACTATGGCTACACCTTC.

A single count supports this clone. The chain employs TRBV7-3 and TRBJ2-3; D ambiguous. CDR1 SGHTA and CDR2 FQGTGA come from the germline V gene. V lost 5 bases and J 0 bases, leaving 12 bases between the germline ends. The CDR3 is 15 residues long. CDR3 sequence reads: CASSREPTSTDTQYF. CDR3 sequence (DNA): TGTGCCAGCAGCCGAGAGCCCACTAGCACAGATACGCAGTATTTT.

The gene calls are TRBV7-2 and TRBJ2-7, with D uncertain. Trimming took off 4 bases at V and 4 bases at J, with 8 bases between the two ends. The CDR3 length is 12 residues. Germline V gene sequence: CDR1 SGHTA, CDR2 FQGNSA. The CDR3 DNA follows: TGTGCCAGCAGCTCTCAGCATTACGAGCAGTACTTC. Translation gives CASSSQHYEQYF.

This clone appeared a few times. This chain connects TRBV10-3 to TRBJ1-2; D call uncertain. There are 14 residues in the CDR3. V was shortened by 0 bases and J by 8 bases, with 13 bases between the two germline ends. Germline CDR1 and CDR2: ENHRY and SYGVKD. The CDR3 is CAISESIVSPGYTF. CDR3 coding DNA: TGTGCCATCAGTGAGTCGATTGTCAGCCCAGGCTACACCTTC.

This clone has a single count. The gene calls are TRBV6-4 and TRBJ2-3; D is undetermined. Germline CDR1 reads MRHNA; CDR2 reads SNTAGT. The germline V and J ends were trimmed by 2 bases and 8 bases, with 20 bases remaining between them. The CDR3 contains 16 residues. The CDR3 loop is CASSDPTMESPTTQYF. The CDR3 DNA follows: TGTGCCAGCAGTGACCCCACCATGGAGAGTCCAACTACGCAGTATTTT.